One and the same sample provided the 21 T cell receptor gamma chains below, sequenced in a study of Vδ1+ human thymocytes listed by TCRdb under 2018. Results and caveats for the whole study, not just this receptor: Thymic TRG and TRD repertoires appeared highly polyclonal with Gaussian CDR3 length distributions, unlike oligoclonal peripheral blood repertoires.

Sequencing instrument: Illumina MiSeq. RNA was extracted with the RNeasy mini kit and reverse transcribed using Superscript III. CDR3 amplicons were generated by multiplex PCR with pooled V-gene forward primers and a constant-region reverse primer carrying Illumina adaptor overhangs. Clone calls in TCRdb were regenerated from the public reads with CATT, after which identical DNA sequences shared one row. Recorded for this sample are some 9,000 gamma-chain clones; roughly three fifths of them occurred a single time. The top ten constitute 1.4% to 1.5% of the sample. These receptors are not linked to any known antigen. Sample: Vdelta1+ gamma-delta thymocytes from the thymus. This sample's cell subset or site label indicates: FACS-sorted CD3+ TCRalphabeta- TCRVdelta1+ TCRVdelta2- thymocytes. These receptors were obtained from a girl less than two years old who had congenital heart surgery.

The chain carries TRGV4 and TRGJ1 or TRGJ2. Since TCRdb gives no J gene, matching the DNA to germline was used here to assign it. CDR3 size: 12 residues. Germline V gene sequence: CDR1 EGSTGY, CDR2 YDSYTSSV. The junction had 10 bases not matched to a gene; V was cut back by 3 bases and J by 11 bases. The CDR3 protein is CATWDSRCQKLF. In DNA, the CDR3 is TGTGCCACCTGGGATTCTCGGTGTCAGAAACTCTTT.

This rearrangement joins TRGV8 to TRGJ1 or TRGJ2. The J gene, left out of TCRdb, was set here by checking the DNA against germline. Trimming cost V 3 bases and J 10 bases; bases outside gene matches: 15. This CDR3 is 14 amino acids long. In germline, CDR1 is VENAVY, CDR2 YDSYNSRV. For the CDR3, the DNA is TGTGCCACCTGGGATTTTTCCCCCGCTCAGAAGAAACTCTTT. Amino acid sequence: CATWDFSPAQKKLF.

This chain links TRGV3 with TRGJP2. The junction had 3 bases not matched to a gene; V was cut back by 1 base and J by 10 bases. In germline, CDR1 is VTNTFY, CDR2 YDVSTARD (reference sequence). The CDR3 has 12 residues. CDR3 region: CATWDSGWIKTF. The CDR3 DNA reads as TGTGCCACCTGGGACAGCGGTTGGATCAAGACGTTT.

This clone was counted only a few times. This same CDR3 is encoded by further DNA sequences in the sample. V gene TRGV4 combines with J gene TRGJ1 or TRGJ2. TCRdb leaves out the J gene; it was filled in here by matching the DNA to germline. V gave up 0 bases and J gave up 10 bases; unmatched junction bases: 3. Per germline, CDR1 EGSTGY and CDR2 YDSYTSSV. The CDR3 runs to 11 residues. CDR3 sequence: CATWDGRKKLF. For the CDR3, the DNA is TGTGCCACCTGGGATGGGCGCAAGAAACTCTTT.

This chain connects TRGV3 to TRGJ1 or TRGJ2. Since TCRdb gives no J gene, matching the DNA to germline was used here to assign it. J lost 12 bases, V lost 0 bases, and 5 bases had no gene match. Germline V gene lookup returns CDR1 VTNTFY and CDR2 YDVSTARD (reference sequence). This CDR3 spans 11 amino acids. The CDR3 loop is CATWDRPRKLF. The CDR3 DNA follows: TGTGCCACCTGGGACAGGCCCAGGAAACTCTTT.

The rearrangement uses TRGV3 and TRGJP2. Since TCRdb gives no J gene, matching the DNA to germline was used here to assign it. CDR3 length: 14 amino acids. The germline V gene has CDR1 VTNTFY and CDR2 YDVSTARD (reference sequence). V lost 8 bases to trimming and J lost 6 bases; unmatched junction nucleotides: 12. The CDR3 loop reads CATYVKYGDWIKTF. The CDR3 coding sequence is TGTGCCACCTATGTCAAGTATGGTGATTGGATCAAGACGTTT.

The rearrangement joins TRGV9 to TRGJP. The J gene comes from matching the DNA to germline here; TCRdb lacks it. Germline assignment: CDR1 GITISATS and CDR2 ISYDGTV (reference sequence). There are 17 residues in the CDR3. The V and J ends lost 2 bases and 4 bases, in that order; junction bases with no gene match: 5. Written as DNA, the CDR3 is TGTGCCTTGTGGGAGGCAGCACAAGAGTTGGGCAAAAAAATCAAGGTATTT. Amino acid sequence: CALWEAAQELGKKIKVF.

In its sample, this clone was seen a few times. The chain joins TRGV9 to TRGJ1 or TRGJ2. With 0 bases clipped from V and 5 bases from J, the junction kept 4 bases outside the gene matches. The germline V gene encodes CDR1 GITISATS and CDR2 ISYDGTV (reference sequence). The CDR3 loop spans 13 amino acids. CDR3 DNA: TGTGCCTTGTGGGAGGTGGTAAATTATAAGAAACTCTTT. Translation gives CALWEVVNYKKLF.

The chain has TRGV3 and TRGJ1 or TRGJ2. Since TCRdb gives no J gene, matching the DNA to germline was used here to assign it. Germline V gives CDR1 VTNTFY, CDR2 YDVSTARD (reference sequence). This CDR3 is 13 amino acids long. V was clipped by 0 bases and J by 12 bases; unmatched bases: 11. The CDR3 DNA reads TGTGCCACCTGGGACAGGCTGTCCCAGGGGAAACTCTTT. It codes for CATWDRLSQGKLF.

The sample holds one count of this clone. The chain joins TRGV3 to TRGJP1. Because TCRdb records no J gene, it was assigned here through a match of the DNA to germline. Unmatched junction bases numbered 7, after V lost 3 bases and J lost 0 bases. Germline-derived CDR1 and CDR2 are VTNTFY and YDVSTARD (reference sequence). This CDR3 is 16 amino acids long. CDR3 nucleotide sequence: TGTGCCACCTGGGACGGAGACAATACCACTGGTTGGTTCAAGATATTT. It translates to CATWDGDNTTGWFKIF.

Concerning this clone itself: At the DNA level, this CDR3 is encoded by other sequences in the same sample as well. The rearrangement joins TRGV4 to TRGJ1 or TRGJ2. The V gene end was trimmed by 0 bases and the J gene end by 11 bases; junction bases not matched to a gene: 4. Germline V gene sequence: CDR1 EGSTGY, CDR2 YDSYTSSV. The CDR3 is 11 residues long. The CDR3 sequence is CATWDGREKLF. The CDR3 region has the DNA TGTGCCACCTGGGATGGGCGAGAGAAACTCTTT.

The J gene is TRGJP2, the V gene TRGV8. The J gene, missing from TCRdb, was assigned here through DNA to germline matching. V trimming: 3 bases; J trimming: 1 base; junction bases outside the gene matches: 8. CDR3 length: 16 residues. Germline CDR1 reads VENAVY; CDR2 reads YDSYNSRV. As DNA, the CDR3 is TGTGCCACCTGGGATGGTTTTTGTAGTAGTGATTGGATCAAGACGTTT. This codes for CATWDGFCSSDWIKTF.

The genes are TRGV3 and TRGJ1 or TRGJ2. No J segment appears in TCRdb, so it was assigned here by matching the sequence to germline. The V gene end was trimmed by 0 bases and the J gene end by 3 bases; junction bases not matched to a gene: 8. The CDR3 spans 15 residues. Germline V lookup: CDR1 VTNTFY, CDR2 YDVSTARD (reference sequence). As DNA, the CDR3 is TGTGCCACCTGGGACAGGCCAGGGATTTATTATAAGAAACTCTTT. Translated: CATWDRPGIYYKKLF.

V usage is TRGV9 and J usage is TRGJP2. With 4 bases clipped from V and 8 bases from J, the junction kept 4 bases outside the gene matches. The CDR3 runs to 12 residues. The germline V gene has CDR1 GITISATS and CDR2 ISYDGTV (reference sequence). This CDR3 is CALWDTDWIKTF. The CDR3 DNA reads TGTGCCTTGTGGGATACCGATTGGATCAAGACGTTT.

The chain joins TRGV9 to TRGJ1 or TRGJ2. TCRdb carries no J gene annotation; the J gene was assigned here by matching the DNA with germline. Germline V gives CDR1 GITISATS, CDR2 ISYDGTV (reference sequence). V lost 4 bases and J lost 4; bases outside the gene matches: 4. This CDR3 has 12 amino acids. The CDR3 sequence: CALWEGYYKKLF. The DNA for the CDR3 is TGTGCCTTGTGGGAAGGCTATTATAAGAAACTCTTT.

This clone was detected a few times. The rearrangement uses TRGV3 and TRGJP2. V was clipped by 4 bases and J by 2 bases; unmatched bases: 1. The CDR3 covers 13 residues. Germline V gene data show CDR1 as VTNTFY and CDR2 as YDVSTARD (reference sequence). This chain's CDR3 is CATWESSDWIKTF. The CDR3 DNA is TGTGCCACCTGGGAAAGTAGTGATTGGATCAAGACGTTT.

The chain couples TRGV2 to TRGJ1 or TRGJ2. V lost 0 bases and J lost 12; bases outside the gene matches: 5. The CDR3 has 11 residues. Germline loops: CDR1 EGSNGY, CDR2 YDSYNSKV. CDR3 DNA: TGTGCCACCTGGGACGGGCTCTGGAAACTCTTT. Its protein is CATWDGLWKLF.

This sequence joins TRGV3 and TRGJ1 or TRGJ2. The J gene, missing from TCRdb, was assigned here through DNA to germline matching. Germline V gives CDR1 VTNTFY, CDR2 YDVSTARD (reference sequence). CDR3 length: 15 amino acids. Losses at the gene ends were 0 bases for V and 5 bases for J; bases not matched to a gene: 10. Here the CDR3 reads CATWDRHHFDYKKLF. In DNA form, the CDR3 reads TGTGCCACCTGGGACAGGCACCATTTTGATTATAAGAAACTCTTT.

The V and J genes are TRGV4 and TRGJP2. Assignment of the J gene here rests on matching the DNA to germline, because TCRdb gives none. With V trimmed by 3 bases and J by 6 bases, 16 bases remained unmatched. There are 17 residues in the CDR3. Germline values: CDR1 EGSTGY, CDR2 YDSYTSSV. CDR3 in DNA: TGTGCCACCTGGGATTGCCTCCACACCGTAGGTGATTGGATCAAGACGTTT. It yields the protein CATWDCLHTVGDWIKTF.

This clone was counted a few times. A much larger clone differs by one base, so this may be a read error. V usage is TRGV5 and J usage is TRGJ1 or TRGJ2. TCRdb carries no J gene annotation; the J gene was assigned here by matching the DNA with germline. CDR3 size: 13 residues. V trimming: 0 bases; J trimming: 5 bases; junction bases outside the gene matches: 4. Germline V gene lookup returns CDR1 VINAFY and CDR2 YDVSNSKD. CDR3 region: CATWDRPDYKKLF. The CDR3 DNA reads as TGTGCCACCTGGGACAGGCCTGATTATAAGAAACTCTTT.

This clone came up a few times. Other DNA sequences in the sample encode the same CDR3. The rearrangement links TRGV9 to TRGJ1 or TRGJ2. TCRdb records no J gene; here it was assigned by comparing the DNA to germline. Germline loops: CDR1 GITISATS, CDR2 ISYDGTV (reference sequence). The V gene end was trimmed by 0 bases and the J gene end by 10 bases; junction bases not matched to a gene: 6. The CDR3 length is 12 residues. CDR3 sequence reads: CALWEVRLKKLF. The CDR3 DNA reads as TGTGCCTTGTGGGAGGTGCGATTGAAGAAACTCTTT.